This is a list of T cell receptor beta chains from one sample in a study of radiation and T cells in renal cell carcinoma. Clones were read by immunoSEQ multiplex PCR, and TCRdb kept only the in-frame ones, dropping some. In the table there are around 75,000 clones, about 81% of which are singletons. The sample in question was blood, obtained from a patient whose treatment included radiotherapy and nephrectomy. The receptors stem from a man aged 55 to 69 with renal cell carcinoma. CDR3s include the opening cysteine and the closing phenylalanine or tryptophan. A D gene is named only where the DNA matches it firmly. Expanded clones get a size class; other rows say once, few or many, or leave the size out.

v_gene: TRBV29-1; d_gene: TRBD1; j_gene: TRBJ1-2; len: 15; abundance: -; CDR3aa: CSVGQGQGEDGGYTF; CDR3nt: TGCAGCGTGGGTCAGGGACAGGGGGAGGACGGTGGCTACACCTTC
v_gene: TRBV27; d_gene: TRBD2; j_gene: TRBJ2-1; len: 17; abundance: -; CDR3aa: CASSLRLAGGRYNEQFF; CDR3nt: TGTGCCAGCAGTTTGAGGCTAGCGGGAGGTAGATACAATGAGCAGTTCTTC
v_gene: TRBV4-2; d_gene: TRBD2; j_gene: TRBJ2-5; len: 17; abundance: -; CDR3aa: CASSPGLAGSGQETQYF; CDR3nt: TGTGCCAGCAGCCCGGGACTAGCGGGAAGCGGGCAAGAGACCCAGTACTTC
v_gene: TRBV7-9; d_gene: TRBD1; j_gene: TRBJ1-3; len: 15; abundance: -; CDR3aa: CASSFPQGAGNTIYF; CDR3nt: TGTGCCAGCAGTTTCCCGCAGGGGGCTGGAAACACCATATATTTT
v_gene: TRBV6-4; d_gene: TRBD2; j_gene: TRBJ2-7; len: 15; abundance: -; CDR3aa: CASSPYGGEGAQQYF; CDR3nt: TGTGCCAGCAGCCCTTATGGGGGGGAAGGGGCGCAGCAGTACTTC
v_gene: TRBV15; d_gene: TRBD2; j_gene: TRBJ2-1; len: 15; abundance: few; CDR3aa: CATSTLAGSYNEQFF; CDR3nt: TGTGCCACCAGCACACTAGCGGGGTCCTACAATGAGCAGTTCTTC
v_gene: TRBV27; d_gene: TRBD1; j_gene: TRBJ2-3; len: 13; abundance: -; CDR3aa: CASKGTGTDTQYF; CDR3nt: TGTGCCAGCAAGGGGACAGGAACAGATACGCAGTATTTT
v_gene: TRBV2; d_gene: TRBD2; j_gene: TRBJ2-4; len: 14; abundance: -; CDR3aa: CASTRTSGGNIQYF; CDR3nt: TGTGCCAGCACCAGGACTAGCGGCGGAAACATTCAGTACTTC
v_gene: TRBV21-1; d_gene: -; j_gene: TRBJ2-3; len: 16; abundance: -; CDR3aa: CASSRGLAGFTDTQYF; CDR3nt: TGTGCCAGCAGCCGAGGACTAGCGGGGTTCACAGATACGCAGTATTTT
v_gene: TRBV5-1; d_gene: -; j_gene: TRBJ1-4; len: 15; abundance: -; CDR3aa: CASSLSLATNGKLFF; CDR3nt: TGCGCCAGCAGCCTTTCCCTTGCAACTAATGGAAAACTGTTTTTT
v_gene: TRBV25-1; d_gene: -; j_gene: TRBJ1-6; len: 13; abundance: -; CDR3aa: CASSVGDNSPLHF; CDR3nt: TGTGCCAGCAGTGTGGGTGATAATTCACCCCTCCACTTT
v_gene: TRBV5-1; d_gene: TRBD2; j_gene: TRBJ2-1; len: 14; abundance: once; CDR3aa: CASERGGSYNEQFF; CDR3nt: TGCGCCAGCGAGCGGGGGGGCTCCTACAATGAGCAGTTCTTC
v_gene: TRBV5-4; d_gene: -; j_gene: TRBJ1-1; len: 15; abundance: -; CDR3aa: CASSWEGGGTTEAFF; CDR3nt: TGTGCCAGCAGCTGGGAGGGAGGAGGTACCACTGAAGCTTTCTTT
v_gene: TRBV6-5; d_gene: -; j_gene: TRBJ2-6; len: 15; abundance: -; CDR3aa: CASTSDGAGANVLTF; CDR3nt: TGTGCCAGCACCTCTGACGGGGCGGGGGCCAACGTCCTGACTTTC
v_gene: TRBV19; d_gene: TRBD1; j_gene: TRBJ1-5; len: 13; abundance: -; CDR3aa: CASSMDRNQPQHF; CDR3nt: TGTGCCAGTAGCATGGACAGGAATCAGCCCCAGCATTTT
v_gene: TRBV6-5; d_gene: TRBD2; j_gene: TRBJ2-7; len: 15; abundance: -; CDR3aa: CASMTSGRAGYEQYF; CDR3nt: TGTGCCAGCATGACTAGCGGGAGGGCCGGCTACGAGCAGTACTTC
v_gene: TRBV7-2; d_gene: -; j_gene: TRBJ2-2; len: 15; abundance: -; CDR3aa: CASSSGRAGPGELFF; CDR3nt: TGTGCCAGCAGCTCGGGCCGGGCAGGGCCCGGGGAGCTGTTTTTT
v_gene: TRBV2; d_gene: TRBD1; j_gene: TRBJ2-5; len: 15; abundance: -; CDR3aa: CAIFWTGSGPETQYF; CDR3nt: TGTGCCATCTTTTGGACAGGGTCAGGTCCAGAGACCCAGTACTTC
v_gene: TRBV4-1; d_gene: TRBD2; j_gene: TRBJ2-1; len: 16; abundance: -; CDR3aa: CASSPPREAYYNEQFF; CDR3nt: TGCGCCAGCAGCCCCCCGCGGGAGGCATACTACAATGAGCAGTTCTTC
v_gene: TRBV4-1; d_gene: -; j_gene: TRBJ1-1; len: 12; abundance: -; CDR3aa: CASSPSSSEAFF; CDR3nt: TGCGCCAGCAGCCCTTCCAGTTCTGAAGCTTTCTTT
v_gene: TRBV4-1; d_gene: TRBD1; j_gene: TRBJ1-1; len: 16; abundance: -; CDR3aa: CASSHRDRYMNTEAFF; CDR3nt: TGCGCCAGCAGCCACCGGGACAGGTACATGAACACTGAAGCTTTCTTT
v_gene: TRBV20-1; d_gene: -; j_gene: TRBJ2-1; len: 10; abundance: -; CDR3aa: CSASSNEQFF; CDR3nt: TGCAGTGCTAGCTCCAATGAGCAGTTCTTC
v_gene: TRBV30; d_gene: -; j_gene: TRBJ1-5; len: 14; abundance: few; CDR3aa: CAWRGPGQFQPQHF; CDR3nt: TGTGCCTGGAGGGGCCCCGGACAGTTCCAGCCCCAGCATTTT
v_gene: TRBV27; d_gene: -; j_gene: TRBJ2-2; len: 15; abundance: -; CDR3aa: CASSSAVFNTGELFF; CDR3nt: TGTGCCAGCAGTTCAGCCGTCTTTAACACCGGGGAGCTGTTTTTT
v_gene: TRBV27; d_gene: TRBD1; j_gene: TRBJ2-6; len: 17; abundance: -; CDR3aa: CASSLTGALSGANVLTF; CDR3nt: TGTGCCAGCAGTTTGACAGGGGCGCTCTCTGGGGCCAACGTCCTGACTTTC
v_gene: TRBV7-2; d_gene: -; j_gene: TRBJ2-4; len: 14; abundance: -; CDR3aa: CASSLGPMGYIQYF; CDR3nt: TGTGCCAGCAGCTTAGGTCCCATGGGTTACATTCAGTACTTC
v_gene: TRBV4-1; d_gene: TRBD1; j_gene: TRBJ1-3; len: 15; abundance: -; CDR3aa: CASSLRDSSGNTIYF; CDR3nt: TGCGCCAGCAGCCTCCGGGACAGCTCTGGAAACACCATATATTTT
v_gene: TRBV2; d_gene: TRBD1; j_gene: TRBJ1-4; len: 16; abundance: once; CDR3aa: CASTPDRGRVLEKLFF; CDR3nt: TGTGCCAGCACCCCGGACAGGGGGCGGGTGCTTGAAAAACTGTTTTTT
v_gene: TRBV30; d_gene: -; j_gene: TRBJ2-1; len: 12; abundance: -; CDR3aa: CAWSVLNNEQFF; CDR3nt: TGTGCCTGGAGTGTACTTAATAATGAGCAGTTCTTC
v_gene: TRBV2; d_gene: -; j_gene: TRBJ2-7; len: 11; abundance: -; CDR3aa: CASLAGHEQYF; CDR3nt: TGTGCCAGCCTTGCAGGCCACGAGCAGTACTTC
v_gene: TRBV7-2; d_gene: -; j_gene: TRBJ2-2; len: 16; abundance: -; CDR3aa: CASSSVGSGNTGELFF; CDR3nt: TGTGCCAGCAGCTCAGTCGGTAGCGGGAACACCGGGGAGCTGTTTTTT
v_gene: TRBV28; d_gene: TRBD1; j_gene: TRBJ1-3; len: 15; abundance: once; CDR3aa: CASSKTGTSGNTIYF; CDR3nt: TGTGCCAGCAGCAAGACAGGGACCTCTGGAAACACCATATATTTT
v_gene: TRBV25-1; d_gene: -; j_gene: TRBJ2-5; len: 13; abundance: -; CDR3aa: CASSATVAKVQYF; CDR3nt: TGTGCCAGCAGTGCGACAGTCGCTAAGGTGCAGTACTTC
v_gene: TRBV5-6; d_gene: -; j_gene: TRBJ2-7; len: 13; abundance: -; CDR3aa: CASSLLGTREQYF; CDR3nt: TGTGCCAGCAGCTTGCTGGGGACCAGGGAGCAGTACTTC
v_gene: TRBV27; d_gene: -; j_gene: TRBJ2-7; len: 14; abundance: -; CDR3aa: CASSLTGNPYEQYF; CDR3nt: TGTGCCAGCAGTTTAACAGGTAACCCCTACGAGCAGTACTTC
v_gene: TRBV28; d_gene: -; j_gene: TRBJ1-4; len: 15; abundance: -; CDR3aa: CASSLGQGEDEKLFF; CDR3nt: TGTGCCAGCAGTTTAGGCCAGGGAGAAGATGAAAAACTGTTTTTT
v_gene: TRBV2; d_gene: TRBD1; j_gene: TRBJ2-6; len: 17; abundance: -; CDR3aa: CASSPGQGGTGANVLTF; CDR3nt: TGTGCCAGCAGCCCGGGACAGGGAGGAACTGGGGCCAACGTCCTGACTTTC
v_gene: TRBV4-2; d_gene: TRBD2; j_gene: TRBJ2-2; len: 17; abundance: once; CDR3aa: CASSQRLAGLEYGELFF; CDR3nt: TGTGCCAGCAGCCAAAGGCTAGCGGGGCTTGAATACGGGGAGCTGTTTTTT
v_gene: TRBV5-6; d_gene: -; j_gene: TRBJ2-7; len: 15; abundance: -; CDR3aa: CASSLVPTKTYEQYF; CDR3nt: TGTGCCAGCAGCTTGGTTCCGACAAAAACCTACGAGCAGTACTTC
v_gene: TRBV6-1; d_gene: -; j_gene: TRBJ2-7; len: 13; abundance: once; CDR3aa: CASSEGLRYEQYF; CDR3nt: TGTGCCAGCAGTGAAGGCCTTCGGTACGAGCAGTACTTC
v_gene: TRBV19; d_gene: -; j_gene: TRBJ1-4; len: 15; abundance: once; CDR3aa: CASSTLSSTNEKLFF; CDR3nt: TGTGCCAGTAGTACCCTAAGTAGTACTAATGAAAAACTGTTTTTT
v_gene: TRBV27; d_gene: TRBD1; j_gene: TRBJ2-7; len: 14; abundance: -; CDR3aa: CASSFRGQSYEQYF; CDR3nt: TGTGCCAGCAGTTTTAGGGGACAGAGCTACGAGCAGTACTTC
v_gene: TRBV7-2; d_gene: -; j_gene: TRBJ2-3; len: 16; abundance: -; CDR3aa: CASSPEITARADTQYF; CDR3nt: TGTGCCAGCAGCCCCGAAATAACCGCCCGGGCAGATACGCAGTATTTT
v_gene: TRBV7-9; d_gene: -; j_gene: TRBJ1-1; len: 12; abundance: -; CDR3aa: CASKLWGTEAFF; CDR3nt: TGTGCCAGCAAACTATGGGGCACTGAAGCTTTCTTT
v_gene: TRBV19; d_gene: -; j_gene: TRBJ2-1; len: 13; abundance: once; CDR3aa: CASSKQGLNEQFF; CDR3nt: TGTGCCAGTAGTAAACAGGGACTCAATGAGCAGTTCTTC
v_gene: TRBV7-2; d_gene: TRBD2; j_gene: TRBJ2-7; len: 15; abundance: -; CDR3aa: CASSPASGRSYEQYF; CDR3nt: TGTGCCAGCAGCCCCGCTAGCGGGAGGTCCTACGAGCAGTACTTC
v_gene: TRBV7-9; d_gene: -; j_gene: TRBJ2-3; len: 11; abundance: -; CDR3aa: CASQKRDTQYF; CDR3nt: TGTGCCAGCCAGAAACGGGATACGCAGTATTTT
v_gene: TRBV7-2; d_gene: -; j_gene: TRBJ2-1; len: 14; abundance: -; CDR3aa: CASSLSDLYNEQFF; CDR3nt: TGTGCCAGCAGCTTATCGGATCTATACAATGAGCAGTTCTTC